These T cell receptor beta chains were read from a single sample in a study of CD8 T cells in ankylosing spondylitis. TCRdb independently ran MiXCR on the 5' RACE reads; one entry per CDR3 protein. The sample consists of about 700,000 distinct CDR3 sequences, under 20% of them appearing once. The material sequenced was blood, either unsorted or a sorted T cell fraction (not recorded which). These receptors were taken from a male donor with ankylosing spondylitis. Each CDR3 is given with its conserved first and last residue. Fields, in order: D gene, J gene, clone size, V gene, CDR3 DNA, CDR3 protein. The D gene is left open where the match is weak. For some rows the clone size is stated as once, few or many, or as a class when expanded; others skip it.

>.|TRBJ2-1|many|TRBV5-1
TGCGCCAGCAGCTTTATGATAGGGACACAGGGTGAGCAGTTCTTC
CASSFMIGTQGEQFF
>TRBD1|TRBJ2-5|few|TRBV19
TGTGCCAGTAGTACGAGGACAGGGGCAGAGACCCAGTACTTC
CASSTRTGAETQYF
>.|TRBJ1-1|few|TRBV9
TGTGCCAGCAGCGTCGACCCCGGCAGGGGGAACACTGAAGCTTTCTTT
CASSVDPGRGNTEAFF
>.|TRBJ1-2|few|TRBV28
TGTGCCAGCAGTTTAAAAATCGTGTATGGCTACACCTTC
CASSLKIVYGYTF
>TRBD2|TRBJ2-3|.|TRBV27
TGTGCCAGCAGTCCAATAATAGCGGGCCAGCAGGATACGCAGTATTTT
CASSPIIAGQQDTQYF
>.|TRBJ1-6|.|TRBV27
TGTGCCAGCAGTTTTTCAGCCTCATATAATTCACCCCTCCACTTT
CASSFSASYNSPLHF
>TRBD2|TRBJ2-3|few|TRBV4-3
TGCGCCAGCAGCCCTTCGGGCGGACTAGCGGGAGACAGAGATACGCAGTATTTT
CASSPSGGLAGDRDTQYF
>.|TRBJ2-1|few|TRBV27
TGTGCCAGCAGTTTATTCCGGAGCTCCTACAATGAGCAGTTCTTC
CASSLFRSSYNEQFF
>TRBD2|TRBJ2-1|.|TRBV7-2
TGTGCCAGCAGCCCGGGACTAGGTGGATACAATGAGCAGTTCTTC
CASSPGLGGYNEQFF
>.|TRBJ2-7|many|TRBV28
TGTGCCAGCAGTCGCCCCGAAAGTTACGAGCAGTACTTC
CASSRPESYEQYF
>.|TRBJ2-7|many|TRBV4-1
TGCGCCAGCAGCCAAGTGGGCAGCTACGAGCAGTACTTC
CASSQVGSYEQYF
>.|TRBJ2-7|few|TRBV3-1
TGTGCCAGCAGCCAAGCCCAGTACGAGCAGTACTTC
CASSQAQYEQYF
>.|TRBJ1-5|few|TRBV4-1
TGCGCCAGCAGCCAAGCCGACCGGGCTGTTCAGCCCCAGCATTTT
CASSQADRAVQPQHF
>.|TRBJ1-4|few|TRBV20-1
TGCAGTGCTAGTTCGGGGCAGAGCAATGAAAAACTGTTTTTT
CSASSGQSNEKLFF
>.|TRBJ1-1|few|TRBV3-1
TGTGCCAGCAGCCAGAGGGGGGTCACTGAAGCTTTCTTT
CASSQRGVTEAFF
>TRBD2|TRBJ2-1|many|TRBV7-9
TGTGCCAGCAGCACTGGACTAGCAGACTACAATGAGCAGTTCTTC
CASSTGLADYNEQFF
>.|TRBJ2-1|few|TRBV2
TGTGCCAGCAGTCCGGGACAATCCGACATCTACAATGAGCAGTTCTTC
CASSPGQSDIYNEQFF
>.|TRBJ2-3|.|TRBV28
TGTGCCAGCAGTTTGGCACAGCTCACAGATACGCAGTATTTT
CASSLAQLTDTQYF
>.|TRBJ1-1|many|TRBV29-1
TGCAGCGTTCGGGACGGAGGGAACACTGAAGCTTTCTTT
CSVRDGGNTEAFF
>.|TRBJ2-7|.|TRBV13
TGTGCCAGCAGCTTAACATCCGACGGGGGAAACTACGAGCAGTACTTC
CASSLTSDGGNYEQYF
>.|TRBJ2-3|.|TRBV12-3/TRBV12-4
TGTGCCAGCAAGGCAAATACGCAGTATTTT
CASKANTQYF
>.|TRBJ2-1|few|TRBV20-1
TGCAGTGCCAAGTTTTTAGACTACAATGAGCAGTTCTTC
CSAKFLDYNEQFF
>.|TRBJ1-1|.|TRBV6-1
TGTGCCAGCAGTGAAGCGCGGGGGGCTAGGACTGAAGCTTTCTTT
CASSEARGARTEAFF
>.|TRBJ2-7|few|TRBV28
TGTGCCAGCAGTTTAGTTTCATGGGCAGCTAGCTCCTACGAGCAGTACTTC
CASSLVSWAASSYEQYF
>TRBD2|TRBJ2-1|few|TRBV20-1
TGCAGTGCTAGAGTTCCGGAAGCGGGAGATGTAAATGAGCAGTTCTTC
CSARVPEAGDVNEQFF
>TRBD1|TRBJ2-1|few|TRBV6-6
TGTGCCAGCAGGACAGGGGAAGTGGATGAGCAGTTCTTC
CASRTGEVDEQFF
>TRBD1|TRBJ2-7|few|TRBV12-3/TRBV12-4
TGTGCCAGCAGCTCGAACGACAGGGCCTACGAGCAGTACTTC
CASSSNDRAYEQYF
>.|TRBJ2-2|.|TRBV15
TGTGCCACCAGCAGAGAGGGTACAGGTACCGGCGGGGAGCTGTTTTTT
CATSREGTGTGGELFF
>TRBD1|TRBJ1-4|.|TRBV12-3/TRBV12-4
TGTGCCAGCAGTCCAAGGACAGGGGTCGGGAAACTGTTTTTT
CASSPRTGVGKLFF
>TRBD2|TRBJ2-7|few|TRBV20-1
TGCAGTGTGAGCGGGGGAACCAGGGTCGAGCAGTACTTC
CSVSGGTRVEQYF
>.|TRBJ1-1|.|TRBV12-3/TRBV12-4
TGTGCCAGCGGTACCATTGAAGCTTTCTTT
CASGTIEAFF
>.|TRBJ1-5|.|TRBV12-3/TRBV12-4
TGTGCCAGCAGTGCCCGCTGGGATCAGCCCCAGCATTTT
CASSARWDQPQHF
>.|TRBJ2-1|once|TRBV24-1
TGTGCCACCAGTGATCTACGACAAAACAATGAGCAGTTCTTC
CATSDLRQNNEQFF
>TRBD1|TRBJ2-5|few|TRBV7-2
TGTGCCAGCAGCTTAAGGGGGCGCCAAGAGACCCAGTACTTC
CASSLRGRQETQYF
>.|TRBJ2-4|.|TRBV20-1
TGCAGTGCTGGGTTAGGAGCCAAAAACATTCAGTACTTC
CSAGLGAKNIQYF
>TRBD2|TRBJ2-7|.|TRBV27
TGTGCCAGCACCAACTGGGCGGGAGGGCCTTCCGAGCAGTACTTC
CASTNWAGGPSEQYF
>.|TRBJ2-3|few|TRBV4-1
TGCGCCAGCAGCCAAGACGCGCGGGACAGCTCCACAGATACGCAGTATTTT
CASSQDARDSSTDTQYF
>TRBD1|TRBJ1-4|.|TRBV11-1
TGTGCCAGCAGCCCCTCGCAACCGGGACAGGGGGAGTTGGATGAAAAACTGTTTTTT
CASSPSQPGQGELDEKLFF
>.|TRBJ2-1|.|TRBV7-9
TGTGCCAGCAGCTTTAGTGGGGAGGAGACAGATGGGTTCTTC
CASSFSGEETDGFF
>TRBD1|TRBJ1-1|.|TRBV20-1
TGCAGTGCTCACTCACAGGGGGCGAATATAAATACTGAAGCTTTCTTT
CSAHSQGANINTEAFF
>TRBD1|TRBJ1-2|many|TRBV29-1
TGCAGCGTTGTTCAAGGGGGCGAGAGCTACACCTTC
CSVVQGGESYTF
>.|TRBJ2-1|few|TRBV12-3/TRBV12-4
TGTGCCAGCAGTAAGGTAACCGTCAATGAGCAGTTCTTC
CASSKVTVNEQFF
>TRBD1|TRBJ1-2|.|TRBV7-2
TGTGCCAGCAGAACACAGGGGGCGTGGGACTACACCTTC
CASRTQGAWDYTF
>TRBD2|TRBJ2-1|.|TRBV12-3/TRBV12-4
TGTGCCAGCACCCTGAGCGGGAGCCCTAAAAACAATGAGCAGTTCTTC
CASTLSGSPKNNEQFF
>.|TRBJ2-3|.|TRBV7-3
TGTGCCAGCAGCCCCTTGGGGTCCCGCACAGATACGCAGTATTTT
CASSPLGSRTDTQYF
>.|TRBJ1-1|.|TRBV3-1
TGTGCCAGCAGCCACGGCCCGACAGCTAACACTGAAGCTTTCTTT
CASSHGPTANTEAFF
>.|TRBJ2-1|many|TRBV28
TGTGCCAGCAGTTTAGGGAGCGGACCTTACAATGAGCAGTTCTTC
CASSLGSGPYNEQFF
>.|TRBJ2-1|few|TRBV7-2
TGTGCCAGCAGCTTCCGCGGGAACTACAATGAGCAGTTCTTC
CASSFRGNYNEQFF
>.|TRBJ1-5|few|TRBV28
TGTGCCAGCAGTTTCCAGGGGAATCAGCCCCAGCATTTT
CASSFQGNQPQHF
>.|TRBJ2-1|few|TRBV6-5
TGTGCCAGCAGCCCGGGCCAGAATGAGCAGTTCTTC
CASSPGQNEQFF
>.|TRBJ2-2|many|TRBV30
TGTGCCTGGACAGGCTACACCGGGGAGCTGTTTTTT
CAWTGYTGELFF
>TRBD1|TRBJ1-2|.|TRBV5-5
TGTGCCAGCACTCCGAGGGGACAGCATGGCTACACCTTC
CASTPRGQHGYTF
>.|TRBJ2-1|.|TRBV4-1
TGCGCCAGCAGCCAAGTGGCCGTAGACTACAATGAGCAGTTCTTC
CASSQVAVDYNEQFF
>TRBD2|TRBJ2-5|.|TRBV12-3/TRBV12-4
TGTGCCAGCAGTACTAGCGGGGGGGCCGAGGAGACCCAGTACTTC
CASSTSGGAEETQYF
>.|TRBJ2-1|.|TRBV2
TGTGCCAGCATTGGGCTCCGGGAGAGGGATGAGCAGTTCTTC
CASIGLRERDEQFF
>.|TRBJ2-3|few|TRBV7-9
TGTGCCAGCAGCCGAGCGTTCGGCACAGATACGCAGTATTTT
CASSRAFGTDTQYF
>.|TRBJ2-5|many|TRBV12-3/TRBV12-4
TGTGCCAGCAGCTCCACCTTTGAGGACACGCAAGAGACCCAGTACTTC
CASSSTFEDTQETQYF
>.|TRBJ1-2|.|TRBV12-3/TRBV12-4
TGTGCCAGCAGTCCGGACAGTGGTGGGTATGGCTACACCTTC
CASSPDSGGYGYTF